This entry is about one T cell receptor (beta chain). The antigen remains undetermined. This entry belongs to a study of coeliac disease. The overall study: Coeliac patients had newly diagnosed active disease, refractory type I disease, or gluten-free diet control. Without high-resolution HLA typing, biased TRBV7-2 usage was examined as a proof of principle.

Repertoires were generated with immunoSEQ multiplex PCR, while TCRdb's copy carries only in-frame clones and drops some. Here the sample spans under 9,500 clones, 45% to 60% being singletons. Study results and limitations: TRB repertoires were largely private, with most amino acid sequences found in only one sample. Active celiac intraepithelial and lamina propria samples had lower TRB and TRG clonality than control samples.

The CDR3 totals 15 residues. Trimming cost V 0 bases and J 5 bases, with 14 bases left between them. Per the germline V gene, CDR1 is MGHRA and CDR2 is YSYEKL. The source is a woman between 55 and 75 years old with celiac disease. Sample: intraepithelial lymphocytes from the gut. V and J are TRBV4-1 and TRBJ2-7; D is perhaps TRBD2 (6 bases). The CDR3 is CASSQEIGRRHEQYF. The CDR3 DNA reads TGCGCCAGCAGCCAAGAAATAGGGAGGCGGCACGAGCAGTACTTC.